Listed below are T cell receptor beta chains from one sample, sequenced in a study of cytomegalovirus exposure and HLA in healthy donors. Sequencing used immunoSEQ multiplex PCR; TCRdb keeps in-frame clones, though not all of them. The sample gives about 130,000 clones, nearly 85% of which show up once; 1.2% is in the top ten. Sequencing was carried out using PBMCs. The origin of the receptors is a boy aged 10-17 years in good health and CMV-seronegative. Both conserved end residues are part of each CDR3.

V gene	J gene	CDR3 protein
TRBV5-6	TRBJ1-5	CASSASASGGVGNQPQHF
TRBV19	TRBJ1-5	CASSNRQGNQPQHF
TRBV6-5	TRBJ2-1	CASIGPSGSDEQFF
TRBV6-6	TRBJ2-1	CASSYKIGPHNEQFF
TRBV10-3	TRBJ2-7	CAISLRGPDLNYEQYF
TRBV6-6	TRBJ2-5	CASSYFRELSQETQYF
TRBV19	TRBJ1-5	CASARESNQPQHF
TRBV30	TRBJ2-3	CAWSVRKLAGGPFVDTQYF
TRBV6-4	TRBJ1-2	CASSRDGTYGYTF
TRBV6-6	TRBJ1-2	CASSYSAIYGYTF
TRBV6-1	TRBJ1-1	CASSEEGSMNTEAFF
TRBV6-5	TRBJ2-1	CASSSGHRAEQFF
TRBV6-4	TRBJ2-3	CASSDNHGAADTQYF
TRBV7-8	TRBJ2-7	CASSLVRAEQYF
TRBV30	TRBJ2-7	CAWSTGTSLYF
TRBV6-5	TRBJ2-7	CASMLAGRGEQYF
TRBV30	TRBJ2-1	CASGGAAEQFF
TRBV30	TRBJ2-1	CAWSVSSPGEQFF
TRBV7-3	TRBJ2-6	CASSFGVPRGNASGANVLTF
TRBV30	TRBJ2-3	CAWRGLAGTTDTQYF
TRBV13	TRBJ2-6	CASSRTGPSGANVLTF
TRBV7-8	TRBJ2-5	CASSSLTAGTGSETQYF
TRBV5-1	TRBJ2-7	CASSLGRSYEQYF
TRBV27	TRBJ2-1	CASSGLAGSDEQFF
TRBV2	TRBJ2-1	CASGTTGDGEQFF
TRBV6-1	TRBJ1-1	CASSEGSWNTEAFF
TRBV4-3	TRBJ2-7	CASSPTRTGGNEQYF
TRBV27	TRBJ2-2	CASSLLTGAGELFF
TRBV27	TRBJ1-2	CASSARTGFLMDNYGYTF
TRBV27	TRBJ2-5	CASSLASGMGETQYF
TRBV29-1	TRBJ2-1	CSVVEGFGSGRNEQFF
TRBV29-1	TRBJ2-1	CSGCKREGHEQFF
TRBV2	TRBJ2-4	CASSVETRVPAFPAKNIQYF
TRBV7-9	TRBJ2-3	CASSSLGQYTQYF
TRBV7-8	TRBJ1-2	CASSPGGGDYGYTF
TRBV29-1	TRBJ2-1	CSVDLGLGGEQFF